These T cell receptor beta chains were read from a single sample in a study of T cell responses to AZD1222 COVID-19 vaccine. Data came from immunoSEQ multiplex PCR; TCRdb stores just in-frame clones and leaves some out. The data show 83,000 or so clones, 85% to 95% seen once. Sequences were derived from peripheral blood, sampled 28 days after the second AZD1222 dose. The source of these receptors is an adult who received the AZD1222 COVID-19 vaccine. CDR3s include the opening cysteine and the closing phenylalanine or tryptophan. D genes are given only for firm matches. The size entry is marked missing in some rows and otherwise reads once, few, many or a size class.

j_call | clone_size | v_call | d_call | cdr3_nt | cdr3_aa
TRBJ1-2 | NA | TRBV5-5 | NA | TGTGCCAGCAGCTTGTATTTAGCAGGGCCCTCGCACTATGGCTACACCTTC | CASSLYLAGPSHYGYTF
TRBJ2-7 | NA | TRBV25-1 | NA | TGTGCCAGCAGTGACCGACCCCTTCACTACGAGCAGTACTTC | CASSDRPLHYEQYF
TRBJ1-5 | once | TRBV6-5 | TRBD1 | TGTGCCAGCGGGAATCCGGGACAGGGAGGTCAGCCCCAGCATTTT | CASGNPGQGGQPQHF
TRBJ1-1 | NA | TRBV4-1 | NA | TGCGCCAGCAGCCCCCCTACAGGAATTGGGACTGAAGCTTTCTTT | CASSPPTGIGTEAFF
TRBJ2-3 | NA | TRBV7-3 | TRBD2 | TGTGCCAGCAGCCTATTGGGGGGGAGGAGCACAGATACGCAGTATTTT | CASSLLGGRSTDTQYF
TRBJ2-7 | NA | TRBV7-9 | NA | TGTGCCAGCAGCTTAAGTTGGTCCTCGAACCCGGCCGAGCAGTACTTC | CASSLSWSSNPAEQYF
TRBJ2-7 | few | TRBV28 | NA | TGTGCCAGCAGCAGGGACTCCGGATACGAGCAGTACTTC | CASSRDSGYEQYF
TRBJ2-7 | NA | TRBV2 | NA | TGTGCCAGCAGTGAAGGGCGGCTAGTTGTGTACGAGCAGTACTTC | CASSEGRLVVYEQYF
TRBJ2-5 | NA | TRBV13 | TRBD2 | TGTGCCAGCAGCCACCCCAGCGGGAGTGGAGAGACCCAGTACTTC | CASSHPSGSGETQYF
TRBJ2-1 | NA | TRBV6-5 | NA | TGTGCCAGCAGTTATTTCAGCTCCTACAATGAGCAGTTCTTC | CASSYFSSYNEQFF
TRBJ2-5 | NA | TRBV5-4 | NA | TGTGCCAGCAGCTTCATATTCGATTCGGGGGAGACCCAGTACTTC | CASSFIFDSGETQYF
TRBJ2-5 | NA | TRBV3-1/TRBV3-2 | NA | TGTGCCAGCACCCAAGGGAGGCGGGAAGAGACCCAGTACTTC | CASTQGRREETQYF
TRBJ1-4 | NA | TRBV18 | NA | TGTGCCAGCTCACCCAACAGGGCCGCAACTAATGAAAAACTGTTTTTT | CASSPNRAATNEKLFF
TRBJ2-7 | NA | TRBV6-5 | TRBD2 | TGTGCCAGCCAAACCCTAGGACTAGCGGACGAGCAGTACTTC | CASQTLGLADEQYF
TRBJ1-2 | NA | TRBV6-5 | NA | TGTGCCAGCAGAATTAACGGCGGCTACACCTTC | CASRINGGYTF
TRBJ2-1 | NA | TRBV9 | NA | TGTGCCAGCAGCTCTGTGCCCCCATTTGACAATGAGCAGTTCTTC | CASSSVPPFDNEQFF
TRBJ2-2 | once | TRBV6-5 | NA | TGTGCCAGCAGTTACTTGGACACCGGGGAGCTGTTTTTT | CASSYLDTGELFF
TRBJ1-6 | NA | TRBV7-9 | NA | TGTGCCAGCAGCTTACAAGGACACAGCCTCTATAATTCACCCCTCCACTTT | CASSLQGHSLYNSPLHF
TRBJ1-2 | NA | TRBV12-3/TRBV12-4 | NA | TGTGCCAGCAGTGCCGGACGGTTTAGCTACACCTTC | CASSAGRFSYTF
TRBJ2-7 | NA | TRBV28 | NA | TGTGCCAGCAGTTCCCCACACGGCCACGAGCAGTACTTC | CASSSPHGHEQYF
TRBJ1-1 | NA | TRBV5-6 | NA | TGTGCCAGCAGCTTGATGGGGGGCACACGGAACACTGAAGCTTTCTTT | CASSLMGGTRNTEAFF
TRBJ2-5 | NA | TRBV7-8 | NA | TGTGCCAGCAGCCGGAGGCAGACCCAGTACTTC | CASSRRQTQYF
TRBJ1-2 | once | TRBV6-4 | TRBD1 | TGTGCCAGCAGCCCCTCAGGACAGGGGGCCAGTACATCCTACACCTTC | CASSPSGQGASTSYTF
TRBJ2-6 | NA | TRBV9 | NA | TGTGCCAGCAGCGTAGATGGGGGGCCCCACTCTGGGGCCAACGTCCTGACTTTC | CASSVDGGPHSGANVLTF
TRBJ2-2 | NA | TRBV2 | NA | TGTGCCAGCAGCCGGGACACCACCGGGGAGCTGTTTTTT | CASSRDTTGELFF
TRBJ2-1 | NA | TRBV2 | NA | TGTGCCAGCAGTGTCTCTGACAATGAGCAGTTCTTC | CASSVSDNEQFF
TRBJ2-7 | NA | TRBV19 | NA | TGTGCCAGTAGTATAAGTCGATCGGGTTACGAGCAGTACTTC | CASSISRSGYEQYF
TRBJ2-1 | NA | TRBV13 | TRBD2 | TGTGCCAGCAGCTACATTAGCGGGAGTCGGTTTGAGCAGTTCTTC | CASSYISGSRFEQFF
TRBJ1-6 | once | TRBV27 | NA | TGTGCCAGCAGTTTGAGCCATTCACCCCTCCACTTT | CASSLSHSPLHF
TRBJ2-7 | NA | TRBV29-1 | NA | TGCAGCGTTAAACAGGGACTACCCTACGAGCAGTACTTC | CSVKQGLPYEQYF
TRBJ1-1 | NA | TRBV18 | TRBD1 | TGTGCCAGCTCACCAAGGGACAGGGTAACTTCGAACACTGAAGCTTTCTTT | CASSPRDRVTSNTEAFF
TRBJ1-6 | NA | TRBV27 | NA | TGTGCCAGCAGTTTAAACGCCCTGATGCCCCTCCACTTT | CASSLNALMPLHF
TRBJ2-2 | NA | TRBV7-3 | NA | TGTGCCAGCAGCGCCAAACTGAACACCGGGGAGCTGTTTTTT | CASSAKLNTGELFF
TRBJ2-2 | NA | TRBV7-2 | TRBD2 | TGTGCCAGCAGCTTACTACTAGCGGGGAACACCGGGGAGCTGTTTTTT | CASSLLLAGNTGELFF
TRBJ2-7 | NA | TRBV13 | NA | TGTGCCAGCAGCGAAGGCGGGTTCGACGAGCAGTACTTC | CASSEGGFDEQYF
TRBJ2-1 | NA | TRBV5-5 | TRBD2 | TGTGCCAGCAGCGTGGTATTAGCGGGAGTTTTCTTTGAGCAGTTCTTC | CASSVVLAGVFFEQFF
TRBJ1-6 | NA | TRBV11-2 | NA | TGTGCCAGCAGCTTAGGGGTGAATTCACCCCTCCACTTT | CASSLGVNSPLHF
TRBJ1-5 | NA | TRBV6-5 | NA | TGTGCCAGCACGAAAGGAACAAGTAACAATCAGCCCCAGCATTTT | CASTKGTSNNQPQHF
TRBJ1-2 | NA | TRBV5-6 | NA | TGTGCCAGCAGCTTGAGTCCTCCCGGGGTCGAGGGCTACACCTTC | CASSLSPPGVEGYTF
TRBJ2-7 | NA | TRBV9 | NA | TGTGCCAGCAGCCCCGAGTCGAGCGGGTCCTACGAGCAGTACTTC | CASSPESSGSYEQYF
TRBJ1-2 | once | TRBV15 | NA | TGTGCCACCAGCAGAGCATCTAACTATGGCTACACCTTC | CATSRASNYGYTF
TRBJ2-7 | NA | TRBV6-2/TRBV6-3 | NA | TGTGCCAGCAGTTACCCGAAGGGGGGGGCGTACTACGAGCAGTACTTC | CASSYPKGGAYYEQYF
TRBJ1-5 | NA | TRBV7-9 | NA | TGTGCCAGCAGCTTAGCGGGGGACCAGCCCCAGCATTTT | CASSLAGDQPQHF
TRBJ1-2 | NA | TRBV7-9 | TRBD1 | TGTGCCAGCAGCTTGAACACCGGGACAGGGATCTTC | CASSLNTGTGIF